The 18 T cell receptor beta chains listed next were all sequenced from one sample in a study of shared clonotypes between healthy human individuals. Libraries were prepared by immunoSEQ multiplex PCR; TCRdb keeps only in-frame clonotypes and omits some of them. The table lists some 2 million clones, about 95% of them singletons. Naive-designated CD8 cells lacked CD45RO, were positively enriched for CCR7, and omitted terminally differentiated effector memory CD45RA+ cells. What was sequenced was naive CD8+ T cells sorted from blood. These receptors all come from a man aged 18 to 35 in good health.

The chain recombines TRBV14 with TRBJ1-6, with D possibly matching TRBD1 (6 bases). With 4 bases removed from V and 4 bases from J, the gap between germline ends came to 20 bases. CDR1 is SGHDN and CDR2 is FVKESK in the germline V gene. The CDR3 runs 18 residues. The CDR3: CASSLDVGGQWYNSPLHF. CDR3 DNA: TGTGCCAGCAGCCTGGATGTCGGGGGCCAGTGGTATAATTCACCCCTCCACTTT. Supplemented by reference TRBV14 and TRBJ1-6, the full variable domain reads EAGVTQFPSHSVIEKGQTVTLRCDPISGHDNLYWYRRVMGKEIKFLLHFVKESKQDESGMPNNRFLAERTGGTYSTLKVQPAELEDSGVYFCASSLDVGGQWYNSPLHFGNGTRLTVT.

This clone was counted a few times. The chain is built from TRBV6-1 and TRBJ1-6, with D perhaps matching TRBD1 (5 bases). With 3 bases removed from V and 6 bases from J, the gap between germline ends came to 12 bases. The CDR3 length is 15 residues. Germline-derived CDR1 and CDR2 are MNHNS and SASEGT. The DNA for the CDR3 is TGTGCCAGCAGTGATGTGGGGGAGGGTAATTCACCCCTCCACTTT. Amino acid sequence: CASSDVGEGNSPLHF.

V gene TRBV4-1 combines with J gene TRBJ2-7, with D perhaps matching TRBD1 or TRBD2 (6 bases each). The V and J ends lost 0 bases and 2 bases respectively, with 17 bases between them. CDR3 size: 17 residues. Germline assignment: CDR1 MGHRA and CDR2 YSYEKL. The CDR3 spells CASSQEGGGAGAYEQYF. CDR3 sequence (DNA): TGCGCCAGCAGCCAAGAAGGCGGAGGGGCAGGGGCCTACGAGCAGTACTTC.

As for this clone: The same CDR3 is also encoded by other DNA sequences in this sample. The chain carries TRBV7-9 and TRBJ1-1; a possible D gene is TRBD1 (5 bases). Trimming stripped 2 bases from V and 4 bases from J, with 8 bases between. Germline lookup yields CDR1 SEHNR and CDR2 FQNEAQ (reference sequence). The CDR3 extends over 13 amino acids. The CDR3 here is CASSLTGGTEAFF. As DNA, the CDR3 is TGTGCCAGCAGCTTAACTGGGGGCACTGAAGCTTTCTTT.

CDR3 loop: CASSDFSVLPGAQYF. CDR3 nucleotide sequence: TGCGCCAGCAGTGATTTTAGTGTCCTCCCGGGGGCCCAGTACTTC. The gene calls are TRBV10-2 and TRBJ2-5; a possible D gene is TRBD2 (6 bases). Germline CDR1 WSHSY, CDR2 SAAADI. Trimming cost V 3 bases and J 9 bases, with 20 bases left between them. This CDR3 has 15 residues.

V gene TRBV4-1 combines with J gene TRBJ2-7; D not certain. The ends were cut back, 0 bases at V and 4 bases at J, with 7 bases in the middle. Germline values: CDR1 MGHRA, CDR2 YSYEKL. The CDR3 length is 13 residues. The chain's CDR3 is CASSQDAEYEQYF. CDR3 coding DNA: TGCGCCAGCAGCCAAGATGCTGAATACGAGCAGTACTTC.

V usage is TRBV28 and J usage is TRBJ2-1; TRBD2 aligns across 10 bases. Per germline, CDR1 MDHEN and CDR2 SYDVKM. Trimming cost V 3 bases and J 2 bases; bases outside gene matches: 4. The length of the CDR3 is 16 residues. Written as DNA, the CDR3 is TGTGCCAGCAGTTTGGGCAGCGGGGGGGCCTACAATGAGCAGTTCTTC. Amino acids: CASSLGSGGAYNEQFF.

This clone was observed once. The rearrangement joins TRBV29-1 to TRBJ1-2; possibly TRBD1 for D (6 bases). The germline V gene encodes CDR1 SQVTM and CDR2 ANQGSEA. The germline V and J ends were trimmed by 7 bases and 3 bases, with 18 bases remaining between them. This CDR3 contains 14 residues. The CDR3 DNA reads TGCAGCGCGATACAGGGTCCCCCTTACTATGGCTACACCTTC. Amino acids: CSAIQGPPYYGYTF.

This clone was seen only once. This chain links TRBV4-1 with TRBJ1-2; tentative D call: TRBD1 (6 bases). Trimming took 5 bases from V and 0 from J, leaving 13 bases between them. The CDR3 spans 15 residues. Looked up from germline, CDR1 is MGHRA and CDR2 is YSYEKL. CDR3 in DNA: TGCGCCAGCAGCGCAGGGGAGGTATCTAACTATGGCTACACCTTC. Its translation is CASSAGEVSNYGYTF.

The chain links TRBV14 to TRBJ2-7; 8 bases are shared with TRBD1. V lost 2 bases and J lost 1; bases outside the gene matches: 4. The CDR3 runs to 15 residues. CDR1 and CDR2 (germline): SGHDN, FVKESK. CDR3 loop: CASSQMRQGSYEQYF. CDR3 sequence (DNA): TGTGCCAGCAGCCAAATGAGACAGGGGTCCTACGAGCAGTACTTC.

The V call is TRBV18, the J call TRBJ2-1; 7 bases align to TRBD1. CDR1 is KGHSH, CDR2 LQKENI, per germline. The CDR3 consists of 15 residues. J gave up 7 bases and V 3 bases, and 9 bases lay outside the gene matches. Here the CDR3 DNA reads TGTGCCAGCTCACCCAGAGACAGGGTCGGAAATGAGCAGTTCTTC. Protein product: CASSPRDRVGNEQFF.

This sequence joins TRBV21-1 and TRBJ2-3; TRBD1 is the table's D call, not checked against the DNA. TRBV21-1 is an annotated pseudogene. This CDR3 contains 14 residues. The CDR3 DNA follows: TGTGCCAGCAGCAAAGCGGGCGGCACAGATACGCAGTATTTT. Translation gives CASSKAGGTDTQYF.

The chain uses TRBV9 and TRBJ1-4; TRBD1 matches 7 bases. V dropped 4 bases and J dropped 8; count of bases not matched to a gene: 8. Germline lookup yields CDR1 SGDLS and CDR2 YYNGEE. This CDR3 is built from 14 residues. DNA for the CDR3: TGTGCCAGCAGCTTCCAAGGGGGCGAGGAAAAACTGTTTTTT. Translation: CASSFQGGEEKLFF.

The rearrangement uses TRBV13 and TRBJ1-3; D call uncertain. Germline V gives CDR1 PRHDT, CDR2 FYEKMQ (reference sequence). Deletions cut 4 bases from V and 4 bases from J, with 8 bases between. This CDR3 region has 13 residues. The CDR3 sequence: CASSSDRGNTIYF. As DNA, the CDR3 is TGTGCCAGCAGCTCCGACCGCGGAAACACCATATATTTT.

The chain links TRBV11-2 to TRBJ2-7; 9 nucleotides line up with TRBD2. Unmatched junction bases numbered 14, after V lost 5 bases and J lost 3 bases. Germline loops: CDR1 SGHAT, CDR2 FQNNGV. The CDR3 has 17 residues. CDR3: CASSPSAARGGFYEQYF. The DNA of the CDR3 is TGTGCCAGCAGCCCCTCCGCTGCGCGGGGGGGTTTCTACGAGCAGTACTTC.

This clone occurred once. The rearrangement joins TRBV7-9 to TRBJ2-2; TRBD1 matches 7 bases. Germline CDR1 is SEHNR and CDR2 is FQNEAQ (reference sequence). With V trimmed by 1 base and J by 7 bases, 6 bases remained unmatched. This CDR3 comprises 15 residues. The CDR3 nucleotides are TGTGCCAGCAGCTTAGAGGGGGCACGGAGCGGGGAGCTGTTTTTT. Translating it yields CASSLEGARSGELFF.

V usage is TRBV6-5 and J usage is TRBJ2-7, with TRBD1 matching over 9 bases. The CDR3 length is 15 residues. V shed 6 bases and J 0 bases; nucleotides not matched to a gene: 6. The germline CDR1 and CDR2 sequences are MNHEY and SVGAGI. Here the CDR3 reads CASRLMGQGSYEQYF. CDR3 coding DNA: TGTGCCAGCAGGCTTATGGGACAGGGCTCCTACGAGCAGTACTTC.

The CDR3 DNA reads as TGCAGCGTTGAAGACTCCCCCTACGAGCAGTACTTC. This translates into CSVEDSPYEQYF. The chain carries TRBV29-1 and TRBJ2-7; D gene ambiguous. From germline, CDR1 is SQVTM and CDR2 ANQGSEA. Trimming cost V 0 bases and J 2 bases, with 5 bases left between them. This CDR3 spans 12 amino acids.